This TCR beta chain was sequenced in a study of cytomegalovirus exposure and HLA in healthy donors. Regarding the study as a whole: The study assumed roughly uniform donor sequencing depth for presence/absence analyses. For most subjects, TCR beta sequences were reported to predict HLA-A and HLA-B alleles with accuracy. 150 or so TCR beta chains were listed as cytomegalovirus-associated. The dataset shows that most TCR sequences were rare, while some public TCRs occurred in many donors.

13 Jbeta primers and 60 Vbeta primers were used for the PCR. Produced via immunoSEQ multiplex PCR; TCRdb's table is partial and in-frame only. Among about 130,000 clones listed, over 9.5% were seen once. As regards this clone: Its antigen is currently unknown.

Germline CDR1 and CDR2: MDHEN and SYDVKM. The CDR3 is made up of 13 amino acids. Trimming pared 6 bases from V and 3 bases from J, leaving 11 bases between. The chain joins TRBV28 to TRBJ1-1; D may be TRBD1 (6 bases). The origin of this receptor is a woman under 30 in good health and CMV-seropositive. Sequencing was done on a sample of PBMCs. CDR3 loop: CASRGTSDTEAFF. CDR3 in DNA: TGTGCCAGCAGGGGGACAAGCGACACTGAAGCTTTCTTT.